This T cell receptor beta chain comes out of a study of blood T cell repertoires in COVID-19. Across the whole study: Researchers got acute and convalescent COVID-19 samples from the United States, Italy and Spain.

Per the original methods: Amplification of reference gene primers provided the estimated nucleated cell counts. Repertoires were generated with immunoSEQ multiplex PCR, while TCRdb's copy carries only in-frame clones and drops some. The DNA gave D and trimming, while V, J and clone size come from that table. The sample holds 120,000 to 150,000 clones, 85% to 90% seen once. Patients at the Seattle site were enrolled during active infection and followed longitudinally. The CDR3 extends over 15 amino acids. The ends lost 3 bases at V and 5 bases at J; junction bases unmatched: 6. Germline assignment: CDR1 LNHDA and CDR2 SQIVND (reference sequence).

This sequence joins TRBV19 and TRBJ2-7; the match to TRBD1 covers 11 bases. The sample taken for sequencing was peripheral blood. The sequence derives from a man younger than 35 with COVID-19, enrolled during active disease. The chain's CDR3 is CASSIQDRGLDEQYF. The CDR3 nucleotides read TGTGCCAGTAGTATCCAGGACAGGGGGCTCGACGAGCAGTACTTC.